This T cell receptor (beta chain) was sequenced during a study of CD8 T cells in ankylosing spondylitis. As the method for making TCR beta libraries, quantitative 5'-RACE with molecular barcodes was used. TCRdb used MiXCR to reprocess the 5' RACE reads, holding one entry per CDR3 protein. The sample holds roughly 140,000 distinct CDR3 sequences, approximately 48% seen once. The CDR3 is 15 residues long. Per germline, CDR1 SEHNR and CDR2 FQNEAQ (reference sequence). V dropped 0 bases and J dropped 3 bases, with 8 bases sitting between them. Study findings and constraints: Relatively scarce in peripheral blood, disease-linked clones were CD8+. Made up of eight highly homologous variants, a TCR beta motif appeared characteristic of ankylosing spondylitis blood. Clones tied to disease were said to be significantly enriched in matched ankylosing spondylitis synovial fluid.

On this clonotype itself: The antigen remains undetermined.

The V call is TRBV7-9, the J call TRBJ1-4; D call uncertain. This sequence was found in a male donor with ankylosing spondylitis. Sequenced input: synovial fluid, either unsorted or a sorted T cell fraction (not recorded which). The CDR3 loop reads CASSLARFSNEKLFF. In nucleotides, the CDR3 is TGTGCCAGCAGCTTAGCAAGGTTTTCTAATGAAAAACTGTTTTTT.